Below are 4 T cell receptor beta chains sequenced from a single sample in a study of T cell changes during pregnancy in multiple sclerosis. Generated by immunoSEQ multiplex PCR, the TCRdb table keeps only in-frame clones and is missing some. The sample lists some 61,000 clones, more than 80% seen once, with more than 0.75% in the top ten. Sequencing was performed on peripheral blood, taken in the second trimester of pregnancy. The source of these receptors is a female donor with multiple sclerosis, enrolled in a pregnancy study.

CDR3 loop: CASSLGMGAGGYTF. The CDR3 DNA follows: TGTGCCAGCAGCTTAGGGATGGGGGCGGGTGGCTACACCTTC. The V call is TRBV7-2, the J call TRBJ1-2, with a possible D match to TRBD1 (6 bases). This CDR3 region has 14 residues. The germline V gene has CDR1 SGHTA and CDR2 FQGNSA. Trimming shortened V by 1 base and J by 7 bases, and 13 bases separated the two germline ends.

The chain joins TRBV2 to TRBJ2-7; D gene unclear. CDR1 is SNHLY, CDR2 FYNNEI, per germline. V was cut by 5 bases and J by 0 bases, with 20 bases left in between. The CDR3 totals 17 residues. CDR3 protein: CASSPLRIAGRSYEQYF. The CDR3 nucleotides read TGTGCCAGCAGTCCCCTCCGAATCGCAGGCCGCTCCTACGAGCAGTACTTC.

The chain uses TRBV7-2 and TRBJ1-5; possibly TRBD1 for D (5 bases). Germline V gene lookup returns CDR1 SGHTA and CDR2 FQGNSA. The V and J ends lost 3 bases and 8 bases respectively, with 8 bases between them. CDR3 length equals 12 residues. CDR3 region: CASSFLDKPQHF. CDR3 sequence (DNA): TGTGCCAGCAGCTTTTTGGACAAGCCCCAGCATTTT.

V and J are TRBV7-2 and TRBJ1-2, with 7 bases fitting TRBD1. The V gene's germline CDR1 is SGHTA and CDR2 FQGNSA. The CDR3 consists of 14 residues. Trimming at V came to 4 bases and at J to 3 bases, leaving 5 bases not matched to a gene. CDR3 nucleotides: TGTGCCAGCAGCTCAGAGGGGGCCGACTATGGCTACACCTTC. It encodes CASSSEGADYGYTF.